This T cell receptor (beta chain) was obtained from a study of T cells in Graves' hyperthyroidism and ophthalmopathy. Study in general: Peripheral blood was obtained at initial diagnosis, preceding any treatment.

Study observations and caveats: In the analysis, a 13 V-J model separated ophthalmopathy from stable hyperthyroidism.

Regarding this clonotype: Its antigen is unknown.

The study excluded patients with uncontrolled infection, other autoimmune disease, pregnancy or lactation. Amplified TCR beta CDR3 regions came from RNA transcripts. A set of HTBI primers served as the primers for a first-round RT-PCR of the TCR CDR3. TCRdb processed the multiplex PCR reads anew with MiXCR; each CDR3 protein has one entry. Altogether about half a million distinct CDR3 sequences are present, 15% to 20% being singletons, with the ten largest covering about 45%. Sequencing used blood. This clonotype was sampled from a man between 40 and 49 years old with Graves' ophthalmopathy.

The CDR3 DNA reads as TGTGCCAGCAAGGCATATGAGTCGAACACCGGGGAGCTGTTTTTT. It specifies CASKAYESNTGELFF. The chain carries TRBV27 and TRBJ2-2; D uncertain. The CDR3 is 15 amino acids. V was cut by 7 bases and J by 0 bases, with 12 bases left in between. Germline V gives CDR1 MNHEY, CDR2 SMNVEV (reference sequence).